This T cell receptor beta chain was sequenced in a study of blood T cells in healthy people across ages. The study, taken as a whole, reports: Naive CD4+ cells and diversity were both higher in long-lived donors than in aged donors.

PCR was performed a second time for about 7 to 11 cycles using a sample-barcoded 5' primer and a J-beta primer mix. Every molecule of cDNA carried a tag from a template-switch adaptor with 12 random nucleotides. TCRdb re-called the 5' RACE reads with MiXCR, one entry per CDR3 protein. Of some 1.8 million distinct CDR3 sequences in the sample, about 39% were seen once. For this clonotype: Its target is not known.

Germline V gene lookup returns CDR1 MNHNY and CDR2 SVGAGI (reference sequence). Trimming pared 6 bases from V and 3 bases from J, leaving 15 bases between. CDR3 length: 14 residues. The gene calls are TRBV6-6 and TRBJ2-7, with TRBD2 as a possible D gene (6 bases). The sequenced sample was blood. The sequence came from a human donor in good health. In nucleotides, the CDR3 is TGTGCCAGCAGGGGGGGAGAGGGAAGCTACGAGCAGTACTTC. It specifies CASRGGEGSYEQYF.